This T cell receptor beta chain is from a study of regulatory T cells in long-lasting Graves disease listed by TCRdb under 2021. Some background on the complete study: Persistent Graves' disease was defined as persistently positive TSH receptor autoantibodies together with antithyroid drug treatment for over 5 years. Antithyroid drugs had been taken for approximately 9.7 years on average by persistent Graves' disease patients in the clinical cohort. The study was registered as a clinical trial and conducted in China. A total of 35 or so samples were covered by TCR sequencing, comprising roughly 13 persistent and about 20 newly diagnosed Graves' disease patients. Peripheral blood TCR sequencing and RNA sequencing compared persistent Graves' disease patients with newly diagnosed Graves' disease patients. What the work shows at the level of the full study, not this receptor alone: Compared with newly diagnosed patients, persistent Graves' disease patients had lower TCR Shannon entropy and fewer highly expanded clones, which suggests clonal expansion. The authors acknowledged the small sample size as a limitation that may reduce accuracy. Peripheral blood alone was examined, since thyroid tissue, which constituted the primary lesion, could not be accessed. A larger number of public clonotypes was shared among persistent patients (more than 2,500) than among newly diagnosed patients (roughly 1,000). Only the TCR beta chain was sequenced and analyzed.

Sample time point, as interpreted from the label and publication: persistent/refractory GD, antithyroid drugs over 5 years with positive TRAb. For both TCR sequencing and RNA sequencing, RNA was extracted from PBMCs in TRIzol. The diagnosis of Graves' disease followed American Thyroid Association guidelines. The patients came from an endocrinology department in Xi'an, China. Each patient gave 7 to 9.5 milliliters of peripheral blood, collected in an EDTA anticoagulant tube. Ficoll Paque Plus density gradient separation was used to isolate PBMCs, and no additional T cell sorting was done. An Agilent 2100 Bioanalyzer and agarose gel were used to check RNA quality, while a NanoDrop 2000 measured RNA concentration. The sample holds many counts of this clonotype. The antigen this receptor binds is unknown. The sample holds no much larger clone one base away, and base qualities are not on file. The library was built by means of multiplex PCR. The sequencer listed for this sample is Illumina HiSeq 4000. TCR beta libraries were built with iRepertoire HTBI primers and Arm-PCR amplification of CDR3 regions. Before sequencing, the PCR products went through gel purification. Turning to the authors' computational methods: A total of fewer than 80 TRBV and some 15 TRBJ segments were identified across samples and were used for gene usage analysis of CDR3 amino acid clonotypes. COPE and FqMerger were used to merge the filtered high-quality paired reads into contigs. Contigs were aligned with BLAST to IMGT TRBV, TRBD and TRBJ reference genes, and CDR3 was defined per IMGT. Clonotypes above 0.1% frequency were classified as highly expanded clones. Shannon entropy was used to measure repertoire diversity, and the Gini coefficient was used to measure V-J evenness. A clonotype was considered public if more than one individual shared it. TCRdb's own reprocessing of the public reads used fastp at Q25 and MiXCR and kept productive beta chains. One record per CDR3 amino acid sequence lists the most common genes and DNA. For this entry, the V and J calls and clone size follow TCRdb and not the study's own pipeline. Present in this sample are 350,000 to 450,000 distinct CDR3 sequences, around 23% of which were seen just once. Roughly an eighth of the sample goes to the ten largest clones.

The starting material was peripheral blood mononuclear cells (PBMCs), obtained when the disease was refractory, from a patient treated with antithyroid drugs. The sequence was obtained from a female donor with Graves disease.

The CDR3 reads as follows: CASSFPRWNTEAFF. The DNA sequence reads TGTGCCAGCAGTTTCCCCCGGTGGAACACTGAAGCTTTCTTT. The chain employs TRBV28 and TRBJ1-1; no D segment can be confidently identified. The CDR3, from cysteine to phenylalanine, totals 14 residues. Only the CDR3 DNA is retained, 42 bases long and in frame from the first base. Trimming costs V 3 bases and J 1 base, and their ends lie 9 bases apart. The CDR1 and CDR2 encoded by the germline V gene are MDHEN and SYDVKM.